This T cell receptor (beta chain) was obtained from a study of cytomegalovirus exposure and HLA in healthy donors. General study results and limits: About 90% or about 30% of the time was how often most TCR beta V segments were productive, according to an earlier analysis. For TCR beta chains, V- and J-gene trimming was later linked to a missense DCLRE1C variant.

The PCR ran on 60 Vbeta and 13 Jbeta primers. The repertoire was sequenced with immunoSEQ multiplex PCR; TCRdb's copy has only in-frame clones and lacks some. The table records 150,000 to 200,000 clones, 73% of them present only once. As regards this clone: The antigen remains undetermined.

Germline assignment: CDR1 SGHRS and CDR2 YFSETQ. With 5 bases clipped from V and 2 bases from J, the junction kept 3 bases outside the gene matches. The CDR3 covers 15 residues. The sequenced sample was PBMCs. The receptor was isolated from a woman aged 30 to 39 in good health and CMV-seronegative. The chain combines TRBV5-1 with TRBJ2-6, with 8 bases lining up with TRBD1. CDR3 DNA: TGCGCCAGCAGTCTACAGGGGGCTGGGGCCAACGTCCTGACTTTC. As protein: CASSLQGAGANVLTF.